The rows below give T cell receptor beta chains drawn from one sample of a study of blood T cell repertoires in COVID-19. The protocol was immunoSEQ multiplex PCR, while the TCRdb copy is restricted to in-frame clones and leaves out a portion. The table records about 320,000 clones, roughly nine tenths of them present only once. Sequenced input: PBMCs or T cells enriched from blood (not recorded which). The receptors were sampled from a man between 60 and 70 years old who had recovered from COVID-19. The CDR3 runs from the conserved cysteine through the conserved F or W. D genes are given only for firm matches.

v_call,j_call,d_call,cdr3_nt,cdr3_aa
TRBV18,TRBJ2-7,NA,TGTGCCAGCTCACCGCACTTCAACTCCTACGAGCAGTACTTC,CASSPHFNSYEQYF
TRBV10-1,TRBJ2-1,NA,TGCGCCAGCAGTGAGTCGACTAGATCTTCCTACAATGAGCAGTTCTTC,CASSESTRSSYNEQFF
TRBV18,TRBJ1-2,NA,TGTGCCAGCTCACCGCAGGAGGATGTCGGGGGCTACACCTTC,CASSPQEDVGGYTF
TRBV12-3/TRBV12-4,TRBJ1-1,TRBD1,TGTGCCAGCTGGGACAGGGGGTCGACTGAAGCTTTCTTT,CASWDRGSTEAFF
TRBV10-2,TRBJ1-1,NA,TGCGCCAGCGGTGGCAGGGGCACTGAAGCTTTCTTT,CASGGRGTEAFF
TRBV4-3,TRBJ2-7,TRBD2,TGCGCCAGCAGCCCAAAAGCGGGGGGGCCCCACGAGCAGTACTTC,CASSPKAGGPHEQYF
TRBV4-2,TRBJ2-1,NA,TGTGCCAGCAGCCAAGATTGGGGTAGCGCCGAGCAGTTCTTC,CASSQDWGSAEQFF
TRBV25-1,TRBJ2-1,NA,TGTGCCAGCAGTGAAATAGCGTCAGGCTCCTACAATGAGCAGTTCTTC,CASSEIASGSYNEQFF
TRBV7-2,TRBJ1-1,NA,TGTGCCAGCGGTGAACAAATGAACACTGAAGCTTTCTTT,CASGEQMNTEAFF
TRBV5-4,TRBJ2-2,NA,TGTGCCAGCAGCTTGCGTCAGGCCGGGGAGCTGTTTTTT,CASSLRQAGELFF
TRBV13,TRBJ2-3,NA,TGTGCCAGCAGCTTATTACAGGGACGAGATACGCAGTATTTT,CASSLLQGRDTQYF
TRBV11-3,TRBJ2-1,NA,TGTGCCAGCAGCTTGTTCAGCGGGCCTTACAATGAGCAGTTCTTC,CASSLFSGPYNEQFF
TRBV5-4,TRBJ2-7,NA,TGTGCCAGCAGCTTGTCAGTCAGTGTGGAGCAGTACTTC,CASSLSVSVEQYF
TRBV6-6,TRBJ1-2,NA,TGTGCCAGCAGGTGGGAGGGTGGAGGCTATGGCTACACCTTC,CASRWEGGGYGYTF
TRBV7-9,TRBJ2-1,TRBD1,TGTGCCAGCAGCTTAAAGGGACAGGGCACCTACAATGAGCAGTTCTTC,CASSLKGQGTYNEQFF
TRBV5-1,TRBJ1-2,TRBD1,TGCGCCAGCAGTGTGGGACAGGGCTCTGGCTACACCTTC,CASSVGQGSGYTF